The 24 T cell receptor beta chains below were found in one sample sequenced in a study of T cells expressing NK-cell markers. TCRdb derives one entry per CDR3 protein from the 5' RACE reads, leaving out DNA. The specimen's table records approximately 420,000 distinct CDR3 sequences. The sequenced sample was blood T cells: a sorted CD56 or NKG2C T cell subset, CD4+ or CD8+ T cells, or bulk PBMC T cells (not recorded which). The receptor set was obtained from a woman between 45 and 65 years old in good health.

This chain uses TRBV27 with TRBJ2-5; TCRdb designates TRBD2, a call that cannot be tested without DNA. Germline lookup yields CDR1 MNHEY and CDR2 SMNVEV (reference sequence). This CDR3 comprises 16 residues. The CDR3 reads CASSLSSSEYQETQYF.

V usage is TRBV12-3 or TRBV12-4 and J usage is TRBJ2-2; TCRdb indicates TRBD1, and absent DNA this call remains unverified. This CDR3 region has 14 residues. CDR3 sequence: CAGHRDRVTGELFF.

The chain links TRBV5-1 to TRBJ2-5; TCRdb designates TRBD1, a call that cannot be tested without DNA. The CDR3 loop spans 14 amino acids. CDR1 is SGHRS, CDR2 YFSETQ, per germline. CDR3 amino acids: CASRPDSYQETQYF.

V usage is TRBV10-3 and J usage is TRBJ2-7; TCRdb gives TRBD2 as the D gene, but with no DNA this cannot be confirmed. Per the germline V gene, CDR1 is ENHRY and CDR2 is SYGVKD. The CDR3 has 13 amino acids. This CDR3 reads CASCQREGREQYF.

CDR3 protein: CASRGGRAEAFF. This chain links TRBV2 with TRBJ1-1; without DNA, the TCRdb call of TRBD1 cannot be checked. This CDR3 contains 12 residues. CDR1 is SNHLY and CDR2 is FYNNEI in the germline V gene.

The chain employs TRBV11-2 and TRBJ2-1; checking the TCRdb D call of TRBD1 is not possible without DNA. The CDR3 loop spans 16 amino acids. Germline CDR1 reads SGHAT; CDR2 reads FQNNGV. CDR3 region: CASSFTTGGAYNEQFF.

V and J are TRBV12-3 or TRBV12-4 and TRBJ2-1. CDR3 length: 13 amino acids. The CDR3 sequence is CASSPTNGGEQFF.

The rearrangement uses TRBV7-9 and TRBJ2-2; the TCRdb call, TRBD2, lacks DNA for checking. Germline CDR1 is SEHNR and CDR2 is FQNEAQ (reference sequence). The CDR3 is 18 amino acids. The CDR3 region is CASSLAGSGRANTGELFF. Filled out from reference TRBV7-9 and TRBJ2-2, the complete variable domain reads DTGVSQNPRHKITKRGQNVTFRCDPISEHNRLYWYRQTLGQGPEFLTYFQNEAQLEKSRLLSDRFSAERPKGSFSTLEIQRTEQGDSAMYLCASSLAGSGRANTGELFFGEGSRLTVL.

CDR3: CASSAGRLAGGTEQFF. The chain joins TRBV27 to TRBJ2-1; lacking DNA, the TRBD2 call made by TCRdb goes unchecked. CDR1 is MNHEY and CDR2 is SMNVEV in the germline V gene (reference sequence). The CDR3 is made up of 16 amino acids.

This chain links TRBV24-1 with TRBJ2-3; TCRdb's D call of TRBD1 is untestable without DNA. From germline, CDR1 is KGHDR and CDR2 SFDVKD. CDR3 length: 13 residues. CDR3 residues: CATQGWSTDTQYF.

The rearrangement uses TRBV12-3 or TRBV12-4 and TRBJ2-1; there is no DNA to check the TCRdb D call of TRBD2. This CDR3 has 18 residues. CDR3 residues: CASSLTRLAGGLNNEQFF.

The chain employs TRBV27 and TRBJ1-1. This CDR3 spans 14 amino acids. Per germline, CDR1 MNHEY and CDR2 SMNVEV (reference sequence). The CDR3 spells CASSLQVRNTEAFF.

This CDR3 reads CASNRLAERTDTQYF. The chain is built from TRBV2 and TRBJ2-3; TCRdb's D gene call, TRBD2, goes unchecked for lack of DNA. This CDR3 has 15 residues. CDR1 SNHLY and CDR2 FYNNEI come from the germline V gene.

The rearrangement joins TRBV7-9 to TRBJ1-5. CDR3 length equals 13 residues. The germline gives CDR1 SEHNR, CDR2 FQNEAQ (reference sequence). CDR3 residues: CASSSVGDQPQHF.

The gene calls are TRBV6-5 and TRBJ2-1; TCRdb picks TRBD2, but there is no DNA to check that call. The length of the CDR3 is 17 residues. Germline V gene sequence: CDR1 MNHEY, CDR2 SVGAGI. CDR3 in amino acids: CASTLAGTSRSYNEQFF.

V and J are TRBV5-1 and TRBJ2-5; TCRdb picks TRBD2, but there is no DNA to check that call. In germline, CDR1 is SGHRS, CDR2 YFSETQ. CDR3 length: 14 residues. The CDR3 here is CASRGLAGEETQYF.

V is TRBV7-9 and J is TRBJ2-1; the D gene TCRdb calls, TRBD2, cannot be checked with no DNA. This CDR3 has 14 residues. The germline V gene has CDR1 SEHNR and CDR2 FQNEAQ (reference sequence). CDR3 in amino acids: CASSKRPGQVEQFF.

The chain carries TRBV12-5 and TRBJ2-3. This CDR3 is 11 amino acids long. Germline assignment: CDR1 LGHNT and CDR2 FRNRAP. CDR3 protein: CASGFLDTQYF.

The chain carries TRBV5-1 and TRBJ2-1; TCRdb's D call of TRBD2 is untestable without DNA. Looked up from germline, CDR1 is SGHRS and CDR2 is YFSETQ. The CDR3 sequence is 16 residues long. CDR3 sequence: CASSSRSGPHYNEQFF.

CDR3 region: CASRSGTSGRSVYNEQFF. The chain recombines TRBV5-1 with TRBJ2-1; TCRdb lists TRBD2, though no DNA is available to test this call. The CDR3 spans 18 residues. Per the germline V gene, CDR1 is SGHRS and CDR2 is YFSETQ.

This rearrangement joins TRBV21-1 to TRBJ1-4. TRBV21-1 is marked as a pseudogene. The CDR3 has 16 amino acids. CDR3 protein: CASSPRRGRINEKLFF.

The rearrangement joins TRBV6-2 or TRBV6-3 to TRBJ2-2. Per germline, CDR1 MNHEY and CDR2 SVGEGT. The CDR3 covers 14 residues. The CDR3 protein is CASSVLQNTGELFF.

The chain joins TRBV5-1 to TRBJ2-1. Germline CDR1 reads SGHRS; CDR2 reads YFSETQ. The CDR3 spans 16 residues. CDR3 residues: CASSLGFGGTYNEQFF.

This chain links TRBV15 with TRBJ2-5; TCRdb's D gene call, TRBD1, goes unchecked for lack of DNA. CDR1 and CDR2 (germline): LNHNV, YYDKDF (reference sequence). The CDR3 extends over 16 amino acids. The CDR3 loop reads CATSRGGSVTQETQYF.